This TCR beta chain comes out of a study of blood T cell repertoires in COVID-19. Overall study: Acute-phase and convalescent COVID-19 samples originated in the United States, Italy and Spain. T cells, B-cell-depleted T cells, or PBMCs provided the cDNA or gDNA that served as material.

Trimming stripped 3 bases from V and 0 bases from J, with 15 bases between. CDR1 is GTSNPN, CDR2 SVGIG, per germline (reference sequence). This CDR3 is 16 amino acids long. Method: immunoSEQ multiplex PCR; TCRdb's copy keeps in-frame clones and lacks some. Seen here are approximately 75,000 clones, 80% to 90% observed once, and the top ten hold about a fifth. The rearrangement links TRBV30 to TRBJ1-3, with D unclear. This TCR came from a woman between 45 and 60 years old with acute or convalescent COVID-19. Sequencing was done on a sample of peripheral blood. The DNA of the CDR3 is TGTGCCTGGAGAACTCGCATGATGCTCTCTGGAAACACCATATATTTT. It encodes CAWRTRMMLSGNTIYF.